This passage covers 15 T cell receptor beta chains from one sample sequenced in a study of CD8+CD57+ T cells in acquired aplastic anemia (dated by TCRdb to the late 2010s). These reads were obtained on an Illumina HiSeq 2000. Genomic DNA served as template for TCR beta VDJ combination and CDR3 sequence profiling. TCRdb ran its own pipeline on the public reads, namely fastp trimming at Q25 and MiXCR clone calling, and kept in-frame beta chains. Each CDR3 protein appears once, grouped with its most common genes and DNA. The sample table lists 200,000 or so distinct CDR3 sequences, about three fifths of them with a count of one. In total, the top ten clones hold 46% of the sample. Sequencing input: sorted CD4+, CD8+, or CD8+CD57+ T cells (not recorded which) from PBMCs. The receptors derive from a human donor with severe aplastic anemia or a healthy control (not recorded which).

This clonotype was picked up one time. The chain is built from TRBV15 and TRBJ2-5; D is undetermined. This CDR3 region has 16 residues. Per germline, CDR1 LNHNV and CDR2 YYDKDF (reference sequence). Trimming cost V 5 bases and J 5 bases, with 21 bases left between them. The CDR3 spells CATSGPPGRDSETQYF. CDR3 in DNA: TGTGCCACCAGCGGACCCCCAGGAAGGGATTCGGAGACCCAGTACTTC.

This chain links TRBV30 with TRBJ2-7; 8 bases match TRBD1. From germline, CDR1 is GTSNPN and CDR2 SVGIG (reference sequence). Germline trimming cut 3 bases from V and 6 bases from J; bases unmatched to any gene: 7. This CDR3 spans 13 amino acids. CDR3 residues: CAWRDGQGREQYF. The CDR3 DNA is TGTGCCTGGAGAGACGGACAGGGCCGCGAGCAGTACTTC.

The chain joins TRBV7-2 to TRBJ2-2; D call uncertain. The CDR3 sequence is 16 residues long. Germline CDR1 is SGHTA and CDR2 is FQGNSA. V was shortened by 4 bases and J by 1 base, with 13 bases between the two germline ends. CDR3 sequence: CASSWPVNVNTGELFF. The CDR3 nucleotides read TGTGCCAGCAGCTGGCCAGTTAATGTGAACACCGGGGAGCTGTTTTTT.

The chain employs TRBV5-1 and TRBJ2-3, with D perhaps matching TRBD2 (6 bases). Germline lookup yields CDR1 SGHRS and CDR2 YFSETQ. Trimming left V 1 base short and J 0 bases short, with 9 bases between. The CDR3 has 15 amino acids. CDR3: CASSLRGESTDTQYF. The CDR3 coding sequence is TGCGCCAGCAGCTTGCGCGGGGAGAGCACAGATACGCAGTATTTT. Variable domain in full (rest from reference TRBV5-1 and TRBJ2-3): KAGVTQTPRYLIKTRGQQVTLSCSPISGHRSVSWYQQTPGQGLQFLFEYFSETQRNKGNFPGRFSGRQFSNSRSEMNVSTLELGDSALYLCASSLRGESTDTQYFGPGTRLTVL.

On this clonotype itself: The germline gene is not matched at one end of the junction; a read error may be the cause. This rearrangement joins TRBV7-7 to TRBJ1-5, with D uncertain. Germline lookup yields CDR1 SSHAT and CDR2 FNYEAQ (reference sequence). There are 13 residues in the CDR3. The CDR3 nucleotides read TGTGCTAGCAGCTTAGCAGAAAATCAGCCCCAGCATTTT. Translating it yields CASSLAENQPQHF. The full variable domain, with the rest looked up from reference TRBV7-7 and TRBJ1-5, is GAGVSQSPRYKVTKRGQDVTLRCDPISSHATLYWYQQALGQGPEFLTYFNYEAQPDKSGLPSDRFSAERPEGSISTLTIQRTEQRDSAMYRCASSLAENQPQHFGDGTRLSIL.

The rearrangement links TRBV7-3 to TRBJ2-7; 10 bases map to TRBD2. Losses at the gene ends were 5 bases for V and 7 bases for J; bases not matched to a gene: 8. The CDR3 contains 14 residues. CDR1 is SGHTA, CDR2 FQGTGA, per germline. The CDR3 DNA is TGTGCCAGCAGCGGCATAGCGGGGGGTATTGAGCAGTACTTC. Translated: CASSGIAGGIEQYF.

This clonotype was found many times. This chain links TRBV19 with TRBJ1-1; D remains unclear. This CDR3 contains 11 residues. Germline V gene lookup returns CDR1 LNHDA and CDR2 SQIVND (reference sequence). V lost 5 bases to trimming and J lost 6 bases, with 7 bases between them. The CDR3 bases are TGTGCCAGTAGTCTTGGAGCTGAAGCTTTCTTT. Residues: CASSLGAEAFF.

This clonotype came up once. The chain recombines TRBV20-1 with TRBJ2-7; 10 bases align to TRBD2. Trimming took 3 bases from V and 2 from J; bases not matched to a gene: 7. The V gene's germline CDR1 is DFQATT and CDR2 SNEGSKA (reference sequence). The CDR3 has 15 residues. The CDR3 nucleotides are TGCAGTGCTAGGTATACTAGCGGGGCTACCTACGAGCAGTACTTC. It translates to CSARYTSGATYEQYF.

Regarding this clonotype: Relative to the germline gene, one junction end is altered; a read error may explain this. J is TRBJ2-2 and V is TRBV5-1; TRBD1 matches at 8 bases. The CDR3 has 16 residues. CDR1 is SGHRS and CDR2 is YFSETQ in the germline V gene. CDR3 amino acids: CASSLLPGGDTGELFF. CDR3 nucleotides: TGCGCCAGCAGCTTGTTACCAGGGGGCGACACCGGCGAGCTGTTTTTT.

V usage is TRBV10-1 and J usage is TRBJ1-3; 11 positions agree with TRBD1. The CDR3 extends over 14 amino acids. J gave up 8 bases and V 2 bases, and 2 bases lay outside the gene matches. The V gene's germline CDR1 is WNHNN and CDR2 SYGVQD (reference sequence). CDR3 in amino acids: CASSEPGQGDTIYF. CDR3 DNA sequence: TGCGCCAGCAGTGAGCCGGGACAGGGGGACACCATATATTTT.

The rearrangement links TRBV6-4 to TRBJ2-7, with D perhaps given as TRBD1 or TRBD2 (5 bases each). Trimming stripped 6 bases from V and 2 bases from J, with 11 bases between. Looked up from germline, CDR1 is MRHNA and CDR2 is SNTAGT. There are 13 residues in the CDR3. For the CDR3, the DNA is TGTGCCAGCAGGCCCGGGGCACCCTACGAGCAGTACTTC. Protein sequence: CASRPGAPYEQYF.

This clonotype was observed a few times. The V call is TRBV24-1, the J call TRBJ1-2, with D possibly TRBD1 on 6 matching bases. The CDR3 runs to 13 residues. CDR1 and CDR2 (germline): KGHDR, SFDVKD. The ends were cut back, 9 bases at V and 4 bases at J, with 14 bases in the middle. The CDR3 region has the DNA TGTGCCACCGAGGGGGGGTACGGCTATGGCTACACCTTC. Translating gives CATEGGYGYGYTF.

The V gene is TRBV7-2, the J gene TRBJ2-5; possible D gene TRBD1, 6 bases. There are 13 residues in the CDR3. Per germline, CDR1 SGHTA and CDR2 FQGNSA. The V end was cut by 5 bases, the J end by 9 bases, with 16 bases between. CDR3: CASSENRDKPQYF. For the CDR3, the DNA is TGTGCCAGCAGCGAAAACAGGGATAAGCCCCAGTACTTC.

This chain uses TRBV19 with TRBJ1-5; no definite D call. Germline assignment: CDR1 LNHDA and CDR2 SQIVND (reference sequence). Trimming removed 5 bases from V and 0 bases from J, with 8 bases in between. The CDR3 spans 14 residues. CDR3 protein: CASSPAYSNQPQHF. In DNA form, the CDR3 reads TGTGCCAGTAGTCCCGCGTATAGCAATCAGCCCCAGCATTTT. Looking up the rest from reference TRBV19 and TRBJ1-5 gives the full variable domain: DGGITQSPKYLFRKEGQNVTLSCEQNLNHDAMYWYRQDPGQGLRLIYYSQIVNDFQKGDIAEGYSVSREKKESFPLTVTSAQKNPTAFYLCASSPAYSNQPQHFGDGTRLSIL.

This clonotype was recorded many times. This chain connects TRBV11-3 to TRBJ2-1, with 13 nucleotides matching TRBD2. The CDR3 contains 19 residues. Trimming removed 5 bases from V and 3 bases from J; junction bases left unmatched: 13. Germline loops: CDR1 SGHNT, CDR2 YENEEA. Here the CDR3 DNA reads TGTGCCAGCAGCCAATCCCATGCGGGACTAGCGGGATACTACAATGAGCAGTTCTTC. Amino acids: CASSQSHAGLAGYYNEQFF. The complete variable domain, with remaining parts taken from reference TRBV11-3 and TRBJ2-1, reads EAGVVQSPRYKIIEKKQPVAFWCNPISGHNTLYWYLQNLGQGPELLIRYENEEAVDDSQLPKDRFSAERLKGVDSTLKIQPAELGDSAVYLCASSQSHAGLAGYYNEQFFGPGTRLTVL.